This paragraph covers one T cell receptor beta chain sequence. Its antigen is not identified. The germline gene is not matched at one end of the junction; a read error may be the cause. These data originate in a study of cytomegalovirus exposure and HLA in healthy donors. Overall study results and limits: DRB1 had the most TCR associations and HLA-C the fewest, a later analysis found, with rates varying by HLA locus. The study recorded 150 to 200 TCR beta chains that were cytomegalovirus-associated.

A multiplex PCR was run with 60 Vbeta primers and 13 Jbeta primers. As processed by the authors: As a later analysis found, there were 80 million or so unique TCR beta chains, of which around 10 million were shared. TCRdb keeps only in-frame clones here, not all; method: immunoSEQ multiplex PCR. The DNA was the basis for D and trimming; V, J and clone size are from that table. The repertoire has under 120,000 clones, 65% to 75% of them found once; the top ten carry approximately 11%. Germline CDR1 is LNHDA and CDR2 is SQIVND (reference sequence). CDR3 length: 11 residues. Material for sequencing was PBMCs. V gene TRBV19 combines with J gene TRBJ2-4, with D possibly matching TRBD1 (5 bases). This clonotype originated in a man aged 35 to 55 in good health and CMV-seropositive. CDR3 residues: CASSIGASFSF. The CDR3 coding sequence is TGTGCCAGTAGTATTGGGGCCTCCTTTTCCTTC.